These 30 T cell receptor beta chains were sequenced from one sample in a study of T cell repertoires in cytomegalovirus infection. One entry per CDR3 protein, called by TCRdb with MiXCR from the reads. The top ten clones hold 40% to 55% of a sample with about 250,000 distinct CDR3 sequences, 17% of them seen once. Sequencing used CD8+ T cells from PBMCs. The receptors stem from a human donor in good health (CMV status not recorded). Some clones in this sample may be carry-over from other donors' samples.

The chain joins TRBV27 to TRBJ2-3, with TRBD1 identical over 8 bases. CDR1 is MNHEY and CDR2 is SMNVEV in the germline V gene (reference sequence). V was pared by 4 bases and J by 2 bases, with 5 bases of the junction left unmatched. The CDR3 contains 15 residues. The CDR3 is CASSWTGSSTDTQYF. The CDR3 DNA is TGTGCCAGCAGTTGGACAGGGTCCTCCACAGATACGCAGTATTTT.

The chain links TRBV20-1 to TRBJ2-1; D unclear. This CDR3 has 10 amino acids. The germline V gene has CDR1 DFQATT and CDR2 SNEGSKA (reference sequence). Trimming cost V 0 bases and J 7 bases, with 1 base left between them. The CDR3 loop is CSARENEQFF. CDR3 nucleotides: TGCAGTGCTAGAGAGAATGAGCAGTTCTTC.

This clonotype was counted ten times or more. The rearrangement uses TRBV11-2 and TRBJ1-1, with 9 positions matching TRBD1. Germline CDR1 reads SGHAT; CDR2 reads FQNNGV. The V segment lost 5 bases and the J segment 0 bases; nucleotides outside the gene matches: 4. This CDR3 contains 15 residues. CDR3: CASSPGQGMNTEAFF. The CDR3, as DNA: TGTGCCAGCAGCCCGGGACAGGGCATGAACACTGAAGCTTTCTTT.

There are a few counts of this clonotype. This chain uses TRBV6-2 or TRBV6-3 with TRBJ2-4, with D possibly matching TRBD1 (6 bases). This CDR3 has 16 residues. Germline V gene sequence: CDR1 MNHEY, CDR2 SVGEGT. V lost 5 bases to trimming and J lost 3 bases, with 17 bases between them. CDR3 sequence reads: CASSPETTGHKNIQYF. CDR3 DNA sequence: TGTGCCAGCAGTCCCGAGACTACGGGACACAAAAACATTCAGTACTTC.

The chain couples TRBV6-6 to TRBJ2-2; D remains unclear. The germline CDR1 and CDR2 sequences are MNHNY and SVGAGI (reference sequence). CDR3 length: 17 amino acids. Trimming pared 0 bases from V and 0 bases from J, leaving 11 bases between. Written as DNA, the CDR3 is TGTGCCAGCAGTTACTCCGCGTACAGAACGAACACCGGGGAGCTGTTTTTT. It codes for CASSYSAYRTNTGELFF.

This clonotype was observed a few times. The chain links TRBV2 to TRBJ1-6; TRBD1 is a possible D gene (5 bases). Germline CDR1 is SNHLY and CDR2 is FYNNEI. V lost 6 bases, J lost 14 bases, and 20 bases lay in between. The CDR3 is 14 amino acids. The CDR3 spells CASRPQGPREALHF. CDR3 DNA sequence: TGTGCCAGCAGGCCTCAGGGTCCACGGGAGGCCCTCCACTTT.

This clonotype has a handful of counts. The CDR3 region has the DNA TGTGCCAGCAGCCCCAAGTGGAACTACTATACGCAGTATTTT. Translated, it gives CASSPKWNYYTQYF. J is TRBJ2-3 and V is TRBV3-1; unclear D gene. CDR1 and CDR2 (germline): LGHDT, YNNKEL (reference sequence). This CDR3 spans 14 amino acids. V was clipped by 4 bases and J by 7 bases, with 15 bases between them.

This clonotype has just a few counts. V is TRBV11-2 and J is TRBJ2-7; D might be TRBD1 (6 bases). Germline CDR1 reads SGHAT; CDR2 reads FQNNGV. V was cut by 5 bases and J by 0 bases, with 11 bases left in between. The CDR3 loop spans 14 amino acids. CDR3 nucleotide sequence: TGTGCCAGCAGCCGCAGGGGCGTCTCCTACGAGCAGTACTTC. This gives the protein CASSRRGVSYEQYF.

This chain uses TRBV5-6 with TRBJ2-1; TRBD2 aligns across 9 bases. J lost 6 bases, V lost 0 bases, and 4 bases had no gene match. CDR3 size: 15 residues. Germline V gene data show CDR1 as SGHDT and CDR2 as YYEEEE. CDR3: CASSLAASGANEQFF. DNA for the CDR3: TGTGCCAGCAGCTTGGCGGCTAGCGGGGCCAATGAGCAGTTCTTC.

This clonotype came up many times. This chain uses TRBV7-9 with TRBJ2-6, with 10 bases lining up with TRBD1. The CDR3 consists of 18 residues. V shed 5 bases and J 0 bases; nucleotides not matched to a gene: 7. The germline gives CDR1 SEHNR, CDR2 FQNEAQ (reference sequence). The CDR3 coding sequence is TGTGCCAGCAGCGCCCGGACAGGGGGAGACTCTGGGGCCAACGTCCTGACTTTC. Translating gives CASSARTGGDSGANVLTF.

This clonotype has a count of ten or more. V usage is TRBV7-2 and J usage is TRBJ1-4, with D unclear. This CDR3 comprises 13 residues. V was shortened by 3 bases and J by 7 bases, with 9 bases between the two germline ends. Per germline, CDR1 SGHTA and CDR2 FQGNSA. The CDR3 sequence: CASSLNSVEKLFF. In nucleotides, the CDR3 is TGTGCCAGCAGCTTGAACAGCGTTGAAAAACTGTTTTTT. Together with reference TRBV7-2 and TRBJ1-4, the CDR3 gives the full variable domain: GAGVSQSPSNKVTEKGKDVELRCDPISGHTALYWYRQSLGQGLEFLIYFQGNSAPDKSGLPSDRFSAERTGGSVSTLTIQRTQQEDSAVYLCASSLNSVEKLFFGSGTQLSVL.

This chain uses TRBV2 with TRBJ2-1; 8 bases align to TRBD2. V was clipped by 10 bases and J by 3 bases; unmatched bases: 8. CDR1 is SNHLY, CDR2 FYNNEI, per germline. This CDR3 contains 14 residues. CDR3 in DNA: TGTGCCACCGTGGGGAGCGGGGGCTACAATGAGCAGTTCTTC. The encoded protein is CATVGSGGYNEQFF.

The chain uses TRBV6-2 or TRBV6-3 and TRBJ2-1; 9 bases line up with TRBD2. CDR1 and CDR2 (germline): MNHEY, SVGEGT. The CDR3 covers 16 residues. With V trimmed by 0 bases and J by 7 bases, 7 bases remained unmatched. The CDR3 DNA is TGTGCCAGCAGTTACTCGACAGCGGGGGGCTGGAATGAGCAGTTCTTC. Its translation: CASSYSTAGGWNEQFF.

This clonotype came up many times. The gene calls are TRBV7-2 and TRBJ2-1; D possibly uses TRBD1 or TRBD2 (5 bases each). This CDR3 comprises 13 residues. V lost 5 bases and J 8 bases, leaving 13 bases between the germline ends. Per the germline V gene, CDR1 is SGHTA and CDR2 is FQGNSA. In nucleotides, the CDR3 is TGTGCCAGCAGCCATCCTGGGGACGATGAGCAGTTCTTC. Encoded protein: CASSHPGDDEQFF.

This rearrangement joins TRBV6-6 to TRBJ2-7, with D hard to call. Trimming took 2 bases from V and 0 from J, leaving 11 bases between them. The CDR3 covers 15 residues. Germline V gene lookup returns CDR1 MNHNY and CDR2 SVGAGI (reference sequence). CDR3 sequence reads: CASSYRPQSSYEQYF. CDR3 DNA sequence: TGTGCCAGCAGTTACCGACCTCAGAGCTCCTACGAGCAGTACTTC.

This clonotype has ten or more counts. The chain recombines TRBV20-1 with TRBJ2-2; possibly TRBD1 or TRBD2 for D (6 bases each). CDR3 length: 13 residues. Trimming took 5 bases from V and 7 from J, leaving 14 bases between them. Germline V gene sequence: CDR1 DFQATT, CDR2 SNEGSKA (reference sequence). The CDR3, as DNA: TGCAGTGCTGCAGAGGGGGGCGGCGGGGAGCTGTTTTTT. Translated: CSAAEGGGGELFF.

This clonotype was seen at least ten times. The V gene is TRBV7-8, the J gene TRBJ1-2; the D gene is possibly TRBD1 (5 bases). CDR3 length: 14 amino acids. Germline loops: CDR1 SGHVS, CDR2 FQNEAQ. Trimming took 0 bases from V and 5 from J, leaving 10 bases between them. This CDR3 is CASSLAPRVYGYTF. CDR3 coding DNA: TGTGCCAGCAGCTTAGCCCCCAGGGTTTATGGCTACACCTTC.

The chain employs TRBV5-4 and TRBJ2-5; tentative D call: TRBD1 (6 bases). From germline, CDR1 is SGHNT and CDR2 YYREEE (reference sequence). V was shortened by 7 bases and J by 7 bases, with 20 bases between the two germline ends. The CDR3 has 14 residues. CDR3 loop: CASSPNRDFGTQYF. As DNA, the CDR3 is TGTGCCAGCTCTCCTAACAGGGATTTTGGGACCCAGTACTTC.

This clonotype was counted ten times or more. One end of the junction varies from germline; a read error may be responsible. This sequence joins TRBV7-7 and TRBJ2-5, with 12 positions matching TRBD1. The CDR3 consists of 17 residues. Germline V gene data show CDR1 as SSHAT and CDR2 as FNYEAQ (reference sequence). Here the CDR3 DNA reads TGTGCTAGCAGCTCAGGGACAGGGGGCCAACATGTGGAGACCCAGTACTTC. Its protein product is CASSSGTGGQHVETQYF.

V usage is TRBV6-2 or TRBV6-3 and J usage is TRBJ2-3; D may be TRBD1 (5 bases). Germline loops: CDR1 MNHEY, CDR2 SVGEGT. V was trimmed by 8 bases and J by 4 bases, leaving 10 bases between them. The CDR3 extends over 12 amino acids. CDR3 DNA: TGTGCCAGCGGGGAAGGGGCAGATACGCAGTATTTT. Amino acids: CASGEGADTQYF.

A few counts support this clonotype. This sequence joins TRBV27 and TRBJ2-7; 9 positions agree with TRBD1. There are 17 residues in the CDR3. Looked up from germline, CDR1 is MNHEY and CDR2 is SMNVEV (reference sequence). Unmatched junction bases numbered 11, after V lost 0 bases and J lost 5 bases. For the CDR3, the DNA is TGTGCCAGCAGTTTATCGGGAGTCGGGACAGGGAGCGACGAGCAGTACTTC. Amino acid sequence: CASSLSGVGTGSDEQYF.

A few counts support this clonotype. V is TRBV28 and J is TRBJ2-3; tentatively, D is TRBD1 (7 bases). The CDR3 has 16 amino acids. Looked up from germline, CDR1 is MDHEN and CDR2 is SYDVKM. V lost 6 bases to trimming and J lost 2 bases, with 18 bases between them. CDR3 DNA: TGTGCCAGCAGAGGGGGCGGGACACTGGTCACAGATACGCAGTATTTT. This sequence encodes CASRGGGTLVTDTQYF.

This clonotype was counted only a few times. The CDR3 sequence is CSVATGAGQPQHF. The CDR3, as DNA: TGCAGCGTTGCCACAGGGGCTGGGCAGCCCCAGCATTTT. The chain is built from TRBV29-1 and TRBJ1-5, with 7 bases that match TRBD1. The CDR3 consists of 13 residues. CDR1 and CDR2 from the germline V gene are SQVTM and ANQGSEA. After removal of 4 bases from V and 7 bases from J, the junction contained 7 bases not matched to a gene.

This clonotype was detected only a few times. The chain links TRBV28 to TRBJ2-7, with D maybe TRBD1 (6 bases). Germline V gene lookup returns CDR1 MDHEN and CDR2 SYDVKM. The germline V and J ends were trimmed by 7 bases and 2 bases, with 21 bases remaining between them. The CDR3 has 16 amino acids. CDR3 protein: CASTTIVGTLTYEQYF. Here the CDR3 DNA reads TGTGCCAGCACAACGATTGTAGGGACACTTACCTACGAGCAGTACTTC.

This clonotype was counted at least ten times. The chain links TRBV7-8 to TRBJ2-7, with TRBD1 identical over 7 bases. V shed 5 bases and J 5 bases; nucleotides not matched to a gene: 12. This CDR3 spans 15 amino acids. Germline V lookup: CDR1 SGHVS, CDR2 FQNEAQ. Here the CDR3 DNA reads TGTGCCAGCAGCCAAACTGTGCAGGGGGACAACGAGCAGTACTTC. This encodes CASSQTVQGDNEQYF.

The rearrangement joins TRBV28 to TRBJ2-7; D gene uncertain. Trimming removed 5 bases from V and 0 bases from J, with 11 bases in between. This CDR3 contains 14 residues. Germline V lookup: CDR1 MDHEN, CDR2 SYDVKM. This chain's CDR3 is CASSPVVTSYEQYF. CDR3 sequence (DNA): TGTGCCAGCAGTCCCGTAGTTACCTCCTACGAGCAGTACTTC.

This clonotype was counted many times. This chain connects TRBV7-8 to TRBJ2-3, with a tentative D call TRBD1 (6 bases). CDR1 is SGHVS, CDR2 FQNEAQ, per germline. V was shortened by 5 bases and J by 6 bases, with 15 bases between the two germline ends. The CDR3 is 14 residues long. DNA of the CDR3: TGTGCCAGCAGCCAAACAGGGAATGCCGATACGCAGTATTTT. This sequence encodes CASSQTGNADTQYF.

This clonotype came up a few times. The chain uses TRBV9 and TRBJ2-2; 7 bases fit TRBD1. Germline lookup yields CDR1 SGDLS and CDR2 YYNGEE. The CDR3 covers 20 residues. With V trimmed by 3 bases and J by 3 bases, 20 bases remained unmatched. The CDR3 loop is CASSDKFDHSIQGDTGELFF. The CDR3 DNA reads TGTGCCAGCAGCGATAAATTTGACCATAGCATTCAGGGGGACACCGGGGAGCTGTTTTTT.

This clonotype has at least ten counts. V gene TRBV6-1 combines with J gene TRBJ2-1, with no clear D. This CDR3 contains 16 residues. V shed 3 bases and J shed 0 bases, with 12 bases lying between them. Per the germline V gene, CDR1 is MNHNS and CDR2 is SASEGT. CDR3 loop: CASSEDRYGSYNEQFF. CDR3 DNA sequence: TGTGCCAGCAGTGAGGACCGTTATGGCTCCTACAATGAGCAGTTCTTC.

This clonotype was recorded a few times. V is TRBV28 and J is TRBJ1-2; D may be TRBD1 (5 bases). Per germline, CDR1 MDHEN and CDR2 SYDVKM. V dropped 7 bases and J dropped 8 bases, with 23 bases sitting between them. The CDR3 spans 15 residues. The CDR3 protein is CASTETTSGVRGYTF. The CDR3 coding sequence is TGTGCCAGCACTGAGACAACATCGGGGGTGAGAGGCTACACCTTC.